The T cell receptor (beta chain) described here comes from a study of CD4 T cells in relation to SARS-CoV-2 and coronaviruses. Study at large: TCR beta CDR3s were sequenced after roughly ten-day antigen culture of PBMCs. The negative reference was HIV-1 Nef peptide pool or peptide-free culture.

CD4+ T cells from unexposed donors were obtained before the COVID-19 pandemic (2011-2018). After approximately ten days of culture, CD4+ T cells were isolated. Unexposed-donor CD4+ T cells were probed with SARS-CoV-2 S/N and four cold-coronavirus spikes, cells permitting. Each well had a few million PBMCs in around 5.3% human AB serum with IL-2. The table came from immunoSEQ multiplex PCR; TCRdb's copy has only in-frame clones and leaves some out. This table holds about 19,000 clones, roughly 77% found once. A word on this clone: The antigen is not known.

Germline values: CDR1 WSHSY, CDR2 SAAADI. The CDR3 consists of 17 residues. The V and J ends lost 7 bases and 3 bases respectively, with 21 bases between them. This sequence joins TRBV10-2 and TRBJ2-2, with a tentative D call TRBD2 (7 bases). The source of this sequence is a human donor in good health. The sample consisted of CD4+ T cells from PBMCs, cultured in vitro. CDR3 in amino acids: CASTTPMGGQDTGELFF. In DNA, the CDR3 is TGCGCCAGCACCACCCCGATGGGGGGGCAGGACACCGGGGAGCTGTTTTTT.